This TCR beta chain was identified in a study of vaccination effects on CD4 cells after COVID-19. Study-wide results and limits: Late after vaccination, infection- and vaccine-induced clones showed marked clonal contraction. Healthy vaccinees' vaccine-induced clones included only 1 of 255 cross-reacting with common cold coronaviruses.

On this clone: Its antigen is undetermined.

The data were produced by immunoSEQ multiplex PCR, yet TCRdb's version contains in-frame clones alone and is incomplete. The sample lists tens of thousands of clones, around 70% occurring once. Per germline, CDR1 SGDLS and CDR2 YYNGEE. Trimming at V came to 2 bases and at J to 3 bases, leaving 4 bases not matched to a gene. This CDR3 has 14 amino acids. Before any sequencing was done, the ViraFEST assay used viral peptide pools to expand antigen-specific CD4+ T cells. Between days 10 and 11 of culture, CD4+ T cells were separated out. Negative nucleocapsid antibody tests before and after vaccination confirmed no previous SARS-CoV-2 infection. Roughly 1.9 million PBMC were placed in each well, which was supplemented with approximately 9.7 IU/ml IL-2 and around 9.9 ug/ml peptides.

V usage is TRBV9 and J usage is TRBJ2-7; 8 bases are a match to TRBD1. Sample: CD4+ T cells from PBMCs cultured with HCoV-OC43 spike peptides, taken before COVID-19 vaccination. Sample subset: HCoV-OC43 spike overlapping peptide pool stimulation. The sequence was obtained from a human donor who received a COVID-19 vaccine. The CDR3 sequence: CASSVTGASYEQYF. The CDR3 DNA follows: TGTGCCAGCAGCGTGACAGGGGCAAGCTACGAGCAGTACTTC. Combining the CDR3 with reference TRBV9 and TRBJ2-7 gives the whole variable domain DSGVTQTPKHLITATGQRVTLRCSPRSGDLSVYWYQQSLDQGLQFLIQYYNGEERAKGNILERFSAQQFPDLHSELNLSSLELGDSALYFCASSVTGASYEQYFGPGTRLTVT.